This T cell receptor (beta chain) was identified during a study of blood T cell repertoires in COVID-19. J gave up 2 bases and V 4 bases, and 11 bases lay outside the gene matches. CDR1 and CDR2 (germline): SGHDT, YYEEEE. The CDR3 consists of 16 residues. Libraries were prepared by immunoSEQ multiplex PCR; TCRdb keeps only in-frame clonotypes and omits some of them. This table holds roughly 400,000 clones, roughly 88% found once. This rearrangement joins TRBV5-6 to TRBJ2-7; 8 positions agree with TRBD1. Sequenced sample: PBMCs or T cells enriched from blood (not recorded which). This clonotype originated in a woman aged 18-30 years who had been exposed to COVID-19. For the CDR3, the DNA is TGTGCCAGCAGCACCACCAGGGGGCTTACCCCCTACGAGCAGTACTTC. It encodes CASSTTRGLTPYEQYF.